This T cell receptor beta chain derives from a study of tumor-infiltrating lymphocytes in primary liver carcinoma. This CDR3 is built from 14 residues. The trim removed 7 bases at V and 10 bases at J, leaving 11 bases unmatched. TCR beta cDNA was reverse-transcribed from about 500 ng of total RNA. The reaction used a constant-region primer and ProtoScript II reverse transcriptase. ARM-PCR, slightly modified, supplied the TCR beta libraries through three nested multiplex PCR rounds. Forward primers for TRBV1-TRBV30 and a C-beta reverse primer served the first two PCR rounds, at roughly 10 cycles each. TCRdb re-derived calls from the multiplex PCR reads in MiXCR, one entry per CDR3 protein. The table shows about 310,000 distinct CDR3 sequences, with roughly three fifths occurring only once. On this clonotype: A read error is possible here, since a much larger clone lies one base away. The CDR3 end shows no conserved phenylalanine or tryptophan, and so a read error is likely.

Out of unsorted whole blood came the blood RNA, and germline DNA was extracted as well. The sequencing sample was made of peripheral blood. The sequence was obtained from a woman aged 25 to 45 with primary liver carcinoma and hepatitis B virus infection. The chain combines TRBV12-3 or TRBV12-4 with TRBJ2-1; 9 bases match TRBD2. The chain's CDR3 is CASKPGLASGEQFS. The CDR3 DNA reads TGTGCCAGCAAACCGGGACTAGCCTCTGGAGAGCAGTTCTCC.